Sequencing of this TCR beta chain was carried out in a study of blood T cell repertoires in COVID-19 (dated by TCRdb to the early 2020s). About the study as a whole: Collaborator samples came from the United States, Italy and Spain and covered acute and convalescent phases of COVID-19. Deeply sampled blood TCRbeta repertoires from subjects exposed to, actively infected with, or recovered from COVID-19 were included in the dataset. A de-identified subject ID, COVID-19 status, age in years and sex were almost always included in the sample metadata. HLA class I and class II types, where available, came from metadata supplied by the sample provider rather than from assay-based typing. The prospective study material was composed of cDNA or gDNA derived from T cells, B-cell-depleted T cells, or PBMCs. A freely available public database, intended as a resource for researchers studying the immune response to SARS-CoV-2, is where the repertoires were released. The samples were drawn from the first 160 participants of the ongoing ImmuneRACE study and from more than 1,000 subjects provided by 6 global collaborators.

Each collaborating institution followed its own protocols to collect whole blood in K2EDTA tubes. For TCRbeta analysis, collaborators shipped samples in one of three forms: frozen whole blood, isolated PBMCs, or DNA extracted from either of those sample types. Overall study outcomes, separate from this receptor: Clinical and demographic metadata were provided uncurated, with the amount varying by source and participant.

This clone has more than one count but fewer than ten. Its antigen remains unidentified. Per-base qualities were not stored, and no clone one base away is much larger. The immunoSEQ Assay, a bias-controlled multiplex PCR, was used to amplify TCRbeta CDR3 regions from genomic DNA. In the source study's methods: The number of nucleated cells in each sample was estimated by amplification of reference gene primers within the assay. Sequence reads were collapsed and filtered to measure the absolute abundance of every unique TCRbeta CDR3 rearrangement. For each sample, productive Simpson clonality was calculated as the square root of Simpson's diversity index across productive rearrangements. TCRdb took this table from immuneACCESS and kept in-frame rearrangements with V and J called. Such tables lack part of the clones; where checked against another copy, unresolved V genes explain under half of the gap, and the rest is unexplained. V and J calls and clone size are given by that table; D and trimming were obtained from the DNA. For this sample the table gives 60,000 to 65,000 clones, of which 74% were detected only once. The ten biggest clones cover over 25% of the sample.

The CDR3 runs 14 residues from the cysteine to the phenylalanine. The only DNA kept is the CDR3, 42 bases in frame from the first base. Cut back by 2 bases and 4 bases, the V and J ends lie 6 bases apart. The germline V gene sets CDR1 to SGHAT and CDR2 to FQNNGV. The sequenced sample consisted of peripheral blood. Rearrangement joined TRBV11-2 to TRBJ1-6; perhaps TRBD1 is the D gene, with 5 bases matching. The TCR comes from a woman aged 80 or over with acute or convalescent COVID-19. For the CDR3, the sequence is CASSLQGYNSPLHF. The nucleotide sequence is given as TGTGCCAGCAGCTTACAGGGATATAATTCACCCCTCCACTTT. Outside the CDR3, residues come from the reference TRBV11-2 and TRBJ1-6 proteins, so the full variable domain is: EAGVAQSPRYKIIEKRQSVAFWCNPISGHATLYWYQQILGQGPKLLIQFQNNGVVDDSQLPKDRFSAERLKGVDSTLKIQPAKLEDSAVYLCASSLQGYNSPLHFGNGTRLTVT.